Listed here are 12 T cell receptor beta chains from one sample, sequenced in a study of blood T cell repertoires in COVID-19. The assay was immunoSEQ multiplex PCR, and TCRdb's table has in-frame clones only and misses some. The sample holds some 200,000 clones, roughly 76% seen once. Material for sequencing was peripheral blood. The receptors were gathered from a woman at least 80 years old with COVID-19, enrolled during active disease.

This clone has only a few counts. This chain links TRBV20-1 with TRBJ2-1; D unresolved. The CDR3 sequence is 10 residues long. Germline CDR1 reads DFQATT; CDR2 reads SNEGSKA (reference sequence). V dropped 5 bases and J dropped 8 bases, with 7 bases sitting between them. The CDR3 loop is CSAEIHEQFF. CDR3 nucleotide sequence: TGCAGTGCTGAGATTCATGAGCAGTTCTTC.

J is TRBJ1-6 and V is TRBV6-5, with a possible D match to TRBD1 (6 bases). CDR3 length: 14 residues. V was clipped by 6 bases and J by 7 bases, with 13 bases between them. Per the germline V gene, CDR1 is MNHEY and CDR2 is SVGAGI. CDR3 residues: CASSRTTGNSPLHF. The CDR3 DNA sequence: TGTGCCAGCAGCCGTACAACAGGGAATTCACCCCTCCACTTT.

V and J are TRBV11-3 and TRBJ2-7; 7 bases align to TRBD2. Per the germline V gene, CDR1 is SGHNT and CDR2 is YENEEA. The CDR3 loop spans 15 amino acids. Trimming removed 1 base from V and 5 bases from J; junction bases left unmatched: 8. CDR3 nucleotides: TGTGCCAGCAGCTTAGCAGGGTTGACTAGCCACGAGCAGTACTTC. Residues: CASSLAGLTSHEQYF.

This sequence joins TRBV19 and TRBJ2-3; D ambiguous. The CDR3 loop spans 15 amino acids. CDR1 is LNHDA and CDR2 is SQIVND in the germline V gene (reference sequence). The ends were cut back, 8 bases at V and 0 bases at J, with 15 bases in the middle. CDR3 sequence (DNA): TGTGCCAGTTCTCCCCACGGGTGGAGCACAGATACGCAGTATTTT. Encoded protein: CASSPHGWSTDTQYF.

The chain joins TRBV7-8 to TRBJ1-2; weak D call: TRBD1 (6 bases). The CDR3 is made up of 13 amino acids. Trimming removed 1 base at V and 3 bases at J, with 6 bases between. Germline V lookup: CDR1 SGHVS, CDR2 FQNEAQ. CDR3: CASSLGTDYGYTF. CDR3 in DNA: TGTGCCAGCAGCTTAGGGACAGACTATGGCTACACCTTC.

CDR3 in DNA: TGTGCCAGCATCTCAACGGGAGCTACCTATGGCTACACCTTC. Translated: CASISTGATYGYTF. This chain links TRBV7-2 with TRBJ1-2; D call uncertain. Trimming took off 7 bases at V and 4 bases at J, with 16 bases between the two ends. There are 14 residues in the CDR3. From germline, CDR1 is SGHTA and CDR2 FQGNSA.

This rearrangement joins TRBV9 to TRBJ1-2; D unclear. Per germline, CDR1 SGDLS and CDR2 YYNGEE. CDR3 size: 14 residues. The V end was cut by 2 bases, the J end by 3 bases, with 11 bases between. Here the CDR3 reads CASSVEAIDYGYTF. CDR3 in DNA: TGTGCCAGCAGCGTCGAGGCAATTGACTATGGCTACACCTTC.

This chain links TRBV19 with TRBJ1-6, with unresolved D. Germline lookup yields CDR1 LNHDA and CDR2 SQIVND (reference sequence). V gave up 1 base and J gave up 0 bases, with 10 bases separating them. The CDR3 totals 17 residues. The CDR3 region has the DNA TGTGCCAGTAGTATAGGGTCGGGAAGCTCCTATAATTCACCCCTCCACTTT. It specifies CASSIGSGSSYNSPLHF.

The chain joins TRBV15 to TRBJ1-3; D gene unclear. Germline CDR1 is LNHNV and CDR2 is YYDKDF (reference sequence). V shed 1 base and J shed 1 base, with 11 bases lying between them. The CDR3 runs 16 residues. DNA of the CDR3: TGTGCCACCAGCAGAGCCTGGGGAGGGTCTGGAAACACCATATATTTT. It specifies CATSRAWGGSGNTIYF.

V and J are TRBV6-6 and TRBJ2-1; 11 nucleotides align to TRBD2. Germline CDR1 and CDR2: MNHNY and SVGAGI (reference sequence). The ends lost 5 bases at V and 0 bases at J; junction bases unmatched: 12. The CDR3 loop spans 19 amino acids. The CDR3 nucleotides are TGTGCCAGCAGTCAGGGGGGACTAGCGGCACCCAGCTCCTACAATGAGCAGTTCTTC. Translated, it gives CASSQGGLAAPSSYNEQFF.

Worth noting for this clone: Other DNA sequences in this sample translate to the same CDR3. The chain joins TRBV28 to TRBJ2-7, with D unclear. The CDR3 is 13 amino acids. CDR1 is MDHEN, CDR2 SYDVKM, per germline. Trimming pared 8 bases from V and 7 bases from J, leaving 18 bases between. CDR3 protein: CASLWRQGYEQYF. CDR3 in DNA: TGTGCCAGCCTCTGGCGGCAAGGCTATGAGCAGTACTTC.

This chain's CDR3 is CASSSPLGGGVNEQFF. The CDR3 DNA reads as TGTGCCAGCAGCTCCCCTCTGGGCGGGGGGGTGAATGAGCAGTTCTTC. The V gene is TRBV5-4, the J gene TRBJ2-1; 9 bases map to TRBD2. Per the germline V gene, CDR1 is SGHNT and CDR2 is YYREEE (reference sequence). J lost 7 bases, V lost 3 bases, and 11 bases had no gene match. The CDR3 has 16 amino acids.